The subject of this entry is one T cell receptor (beta chain). Antigen specificity is unknown. The sample originates from a study of cytomegalovirus exposure and HLA in healthy donors. General study findings and limits: Researchers counted around 170 TCR beta chains as cytomegalovirus-associated.

Here immunoSEQ multiplex PCR was the method, and the copy in TCRdb shows in-frame clones only, minus some. The table shows 150,000 to 200,000 clones, with about 89% occurring only once. Germline V gives CDR1 SGHVS, CDR2 FNYEAQ. The CDR3 is made up of 20 amino acids. V gave up 1 base and J gave up 2 bases; unmatched junction bases: 15. The chain is built from TRBV7-6 and TRBJ1-5; TRBD1 matches at 9 bases. Sequencing was carried out using PBMCs. This TCR was sampled from a woman aged 18-29 years in good health and CMV-seropositive. The DNA for the CDR3 is TGTGCCAGCAGCTTAGGACCGGGACAGGGTCGTGGGATTGGCAATCAGCCCCAGCATTTT. It translates to CASSLGPGQGRGIGNQPQHF.